This TCR beta chain was observed in a study of T-cell reconstitution after alpha-beta-depleted transplantation in children. This CDR3 is 16 amino acids long. After removal of 0 bases from V and 2 bases from J, the junction contained 7 bases not matched to a gene. Germline loops: CDR1 SQVTM, CDR2 ANQGSEA. During its preparation, the TCRbeta library received unique molecular identifiers. TCRdb called the PCR reads again in MiXCR, with one record for every CDR3 protein. The repertoire holds hundreds of thousands of distinct CDR3 sequences, with around a third as singletons. Material: PBMCs from the stem cell graft donor, obtained from the stem cell graft. The rearrangement links TRBV29-1 to TRBJ2-5; TRBD1 matches 9 bases. This sequence was found in a human donor who donated a stem cell graft to a child with aplastic anemia. CDR3 amino acids: CSVEDQDRGNQETQYF. The CDR3 DNA sequence: TGCAGCGTTGAAGATCAGGACAGGGGAAATCAAGAGACCCAGTACTTC. The full variable domain, rest sourced from reference TRBV29-1 and TRBJ2-5, is SAVISQKPSRDICQRGTSLTIQCQVDSQVTMMFWYRQQPGQSLTLIATANQGSEATYESGFVIDKFPISRPNLTFSTLTVSNMSPEDSSIYLCSVEDQDRGNQETQYFGPGTRLLVL.